The next 24 T cell receptor beta chains were all read from a single sample in a study of CD8+ T cells in alopecia areata. RNA extraction and reverse transcription yielded cDNA as sequencing template. Some clones are missing from TCRdb's copy, which holds only in-frame ones; the method was immunoSEQ multiplex PCR. The table includes about 200,000 clones, approximately 61% detected once. Material: CD4+ T cells sorted from blood, obtained at week 0. All receptors come from a human donor with alopecia areata.

This clone appeared a few times. The genes are TRBV7-6 and TRBJ1-4; D is undetermined. The V gene's germline CDR1 is SGHVS and CDR2 FNYEAQ. V gave up 1 base and J gave up 4 bases, with 10 bases separating them. This CDR3 comprises 15 residues. The CDR3 protein is CASSLDRAFNEKLFF. In DNA, the CDR3 is TGTGCCAGCAGCTTAGACCGGGCCTTTAATGAAAAACTGTTTTTT.

The chain joins TRBV25-1 to TRBJ2-3; no definite D call. This CDR3 has 13 residues. The germline V and J ends were trimmed by 4 bases and 2 bases, with 7 bases remaining between them. The germline V gene has CDR1 MGHDK and CDR2 SYGVNS. The chain's CDR3 is CASSAANTDTQYF. The CDR3 DNA is TGTGCCAGCAGTGCGGCGAACACAGATACGCAGTATTTT.

This rearrangement joins TRBV2 to TRBJ2-1; 8 nucleotides match TRBD1. V was pared by 5 bases and J by 8 bases, with 8 bases of the junction left unmatched. The CDR3 covers 14 residues. CDR1 SNHLY and CDR2 FYNNEI come from the germline V gene. CDR3 loop: CASSPGTGRDEQFF. The CDR3 region has the DNA TGTGCCAGCAGTCCCGGGACAGGACGCGATGAGCAGTTCTTC.

This chain connects TRBV7-2 to TRBJ2-7; D gene unclear. CDR3 length equals 13 residues. V lost 3 bases and J lost 6, with 12 bases in between. The germline CDR1 and CDR2 sequences are SGHTA and FQGNSA. CDR3 region: CASSLPLTREQYF. CDR3 in DNA: TGTGCCAGCAGCTTGCCTCTGACCCGCGAGCAGTACTTC.

This clone was counted between two and nine times. The chain is built from TRBV10-3 and TRBJ2-7; D remains ambiguous. This CDR3 is 15 amino acids long. V gave up 11 bases and J gave up 0 bases, with 20 bases separating them. Germline lookup yields CDR1 ENHRY and CDR2 SYGVKD. This chain's CDR3 is CAVPLGRPLSYEQYF. In nucleotides, the CDR3 is TGTGCCGTCCCCCTCGGGCGGCCCCTCTCCTACGAGCAGTACTTC.

This clone was detected only a few times. This sequence joins TRBV6-1 and TRBJ2-3; 8 bases line up with TRBD2. Trimming took 6 bases from V and 8 from J; bases not matched to a gene: 10. The CDR3 sequence is 14 residues long. CDR1 is MNHNS and CDR2 is SASEGT in the germline V gene. The DNA for the CDR3 is TGTGCCAGCAGCGCGGGGGGATGGAAGGCTACGCAGTATTTT. It is translated as CASSAGGWKATQYF.

A note on this clone: This sample includes further DNA sequences coding for the same CDR3. This chain uses TRBV15 with TRBJ1-1; D uncertain. Trimming shortened V by 0 bases and J by 8 bases, and 7 bases separated the two germline ends. From germline, CDR1 is LNHNV and CDR2 YYDKDF (reference sequence). The CDR3 runs 12 residues. CDR3 bases: TGTGCCACCAGCAGAGATCGGGGAGAAGCTTTCTTT. As protein: CATSRDRGEAFF.

The chain employs TRBV25-1 and TRBJ2-7; 9 bases match TRBD1. Germline V lookup: CDR1 MGHDK, CDR2 SYGVNS. This CDR3 comprises 15 residues. V was pared by 5 bases and J by 3 bases, with 8 bases of the junction left unmatched. The CDR3 sequence is CASSTQGQGGYEQYF. The CDR3 DNA follows: TGTGCCAGCAGTACGCAGGGACAGGGCGGCTACGAGCAGTACTTC.

In nucleotides, the CDR3 is TGCAGCGGAACCCCGAAGTTTCTAGAGAACACTGAAGCTTTCTTT. Residues: CSGTPKFLENTEAFF. The chain recombines TRBV29-1 with TRBJ1-1, with D hard to call. The CDR3 contains 15 residues. V was shortened by 7 bases and J by 1 base, with 19 bases between the two germline ends. In germline, CDR1 is SQVTM, CDR2 ANQGSEA.

The J gene is TRBJ2-3, the V gene TRBV5-1, with D possibly being TRBD1 (6 bases). The CDR3 runs 16 residues. CDR1 SGHRS and CDR2 YFSETQ come from the germline V gene. With 7 bases removed from V and 1 base from J, the gap between germline ends came to 19 bases. CDR3 DNA: TGCGCCAGCCACTGGGGGCAGGTCGCGCGCACAGATACGCAGTATTTT. This sequence encodes CASHWGQVARTDTQYF.

The V call is TRBV30, the J call TRBJ2-7; the D gene is possibly TRBD1 (6 bases). The germline CDR1 and CDR2 sequences are GTSNPN and SVGIG (reference sequence). This CDR3 is built from 13 residues. V was shortened by 4 bases and J by 1 base, with 11 bases between the two germline ends. CDR3 sequence: CAWNSQGSYEQYF. Here the CDR3 DNA reads TGTGCCTGGAATTCTCAGGGGTCCTACGAGCAGTACTTC.

The rearrangement joins TRBV4-1 to TRBJ2-1; no definite D call. The CDR3 is made up of 14 amino acids. Trimming left V 1 base short and J 7 bases short, with 11 bases between. From germline, CDR1 is MGHRA and CDR2 YSYEKL. This CDR3 reads CASSQAPNGNEQFF. The CDR3 DNA sequence: TGCGCCAGCAGCCAAGCTCCCAATGGGAATGAGCAGTTCTTC.

J is TRBJ1-1 and V is TRBV7-3; D unclear. This CDR3 spans 13 amino acids. Germline lookup yields CDR1 SGHTA and CDR2 FQGTGA. V was clipped by 0 bases and J by 6 bases, with 8 bases between them. The CDR3 DNA is TGTGCCAGCAGCTTAACGGTAACGGCTGAAGCTTTCTTT. It codes for CASSLTVTAEAFF.

The table lists this clone with a few counts. The chain couples TRBV5-1 to TRBJ2-4; 9 bases map to TRBD2. The CDR3 loop spans 16 amino acids. The junction had 5 bases not matched to a gene; V was cut back by 1 base and J by 3 bases. CDR1 and CDR2 (germline): SGHRS, YFSETQ. The CDR3 nucleotides read TGCGCCAGCAGCTTGATAGCGGGAGTGGGCAAAAACATTCAGTACTTC. Its translation is CASSLIAGVGKNIQYF.

V and J are TRBV7-6 and TRBJ1-1, with a possible D match to TRBD1 (5 bases). Germline V gene sequence: CDR1 SGHVS, CDR2 FNYEAQ. The V and J ends lost 0 bases and 2 bases respectively, with 19 bases between them. CDR3 length: 18 residues. The CDR3, as DNA: TGTGCCAGCAGCTTAGCGTCCAGCAGGGCAACCATAAACACTGAAGCTTTCTTT. Translating gives CASSLASSRATINTEAFF.

The V and J genes are TRBV15 and TRBJ2-7, with D uncertain. Germline assignment: CDR1 LNHNV and CDR2 YYDKDF (reference sequence). V was clipped by 0 bases and J by 0 bases, with 6 bases between them. This CDR3 is built from 14 residues. CDR3: CATSRDLGSYEQYF. DNA of the CDR3: TGTGCCACCAGCAGAGATCTCGGCTCCTACGAGCAGTACTTC.

The genes are TRBV5-1 and TRBJ1-1, with D tentatively TRBD1 (5 bases). Germline V gene data show CDR1 as SGHRS and CDR2 as YFSETQ. Trimming stripped 0 bases from V and 1 base from J, with 7 bases between. The CDR3 spans 14 residues. CDR3 in DNA: TGCGCCAGCAGCTTGGTCGGGGGGAACACTGAAGCTTTCTTT. Its protein product is CASSLVGGNTEAFF.

The rearrangement uses TRBV4-1 and TRBJ2-5, with D uncertain. V was trimmed by 6 bases and J by 5 bases, leaving 13 bases between them. Germline loops: CDR1 MGHRA, CDR2 YSYEKL. The CDR3 covers 13 residues. In DNA form, the CDR3 reads TGCGCCAGCAGTCGGGCCCTTATGGAGACCCAGTACTTC. Protein product: CASSRALMETQYF.

This clone was picked up a small number of times. Relative to the germline gene, one junction end is altered; a read error may explain this. The V and J genes are TRBV7-7 and TRBJ2-5, with TRBD1 matching 7 bases. Looked up from germline, CDR1 is SSHAT and CDR2 is FNYEAQ (reference sequence). This CDR3 spans 13 amino acids. The CDR3 DNA reads TGTGCTAGCAGCTTTGGGACAGAAGAGACCCAGTACTTC. It encodes CASSFGTEETQYF.

The chain is built from TRBV5-4 and TRBJ1-5, with TRBD1 matching 9 bases. V lost 0 bases to trimming and J lost 9 bases; unmatched junction nucleotides: 1. The length of the CDR3 is 13 residues. Looked up from germline, CDR1 is SGHNT and CDR2 is YYREEE (reference sequence). The CDR3 here is CASSLAGQGPQHF. Here the CDR3 DNA reads TGTGCCAGCAGCTTGGCGGGACAGGGGCCCCAGCATTTT.

This chain links TRBV6-5 with TRBJ1-6, with D possibly TRBD1 on 6 matching bases. With 5 bases removed from V and 5 bases from J, the gap between germline ends came to 10 bases. The CDR3 runs to 14 residues. Germline V CDR1 and CDR2: MNHEY, SVGAGI. The CDR3 nucleotides are TGTGCCAGCAGTAACAACAGGGATAATTCACCCCTCCACTTT. This codes for CASSNNRDNSPLHF.

The chain links TRBV9 to TRBJ1-1; 7 nucleotides align to TRBD1. J lost 0 bases, V lost 4 bases, and 9 bases had no gene match. CDR1 is SGDLS and CDR2 is YYNGEE in the germline V gene. The CDR3 is made up of 16 amino acids. CDR3 protein: CASSRTGTVMNTEAFF. The DNA of the CDR3 is TGTGCCAGCAGCAGAACCGGGACAGTGATGAACACTGAAGCTTTCTTT.

This clone appeared a few times. The genes are TRBV5-1 and TRBJ2-3, with 8 bases identical to TRBD1. V was clipped by 2 bases and J by 0 bases; unmatched bases: 2. Looked up from germline, CDR1 is SGHRS and CDR2 is YFSETQ. CDR3 length equals 15 residues. As DNA, the CDR3 is TGCGCCAGCAGCTTCAGGGACAGGAGCACAGATACGCAGTATTTT. Encoded protein: CASSFRDRSTDTQYF. The variable domain in full, with the rest retrieved from reference TRBV5-1 and TRBJ2-3, is KAGVTQTPRYLIKTRGQQVTLSCSPISGHRSVSWYQQTPGQGLQFLFEYFSETQRNKGNFPGRFSGRQFSNSRSEMNVSTLELGDSALYLCASSFRDRSTDTQYFGPGTRLTVL.

The CDR3 protein is CASSLGQGRSYEQYF. CDR3 bases: TGTGCCAGCAGCCTGGGACAGGGCCGTTCCTACGAGCAGTACTTC. The chain combines TRBV5-4 with TRBJ2-7, with 9 bases fitting TRBD1. There are 15 residues in the CDR3. With V trimmed by 4 bases and J by 1 base, 6 bases remained unmatched. Per the germline V gene, CDR1 is SGHNT and CDR2 is YYREEE (reference sequence).